Following are 10 T cell receptor beta chains from one sample sequenced in a study of blood T cell repertoires in COVID-19. Clones were read by immunoSEQ multiplex PCR, and TCRdb kept only the in-frame ones, dropping some. The data show roughly 190,000 clones, more than 75% seen once. Input material: peripheral blood. These receptors were taken from a man aged 18 to 35 with active or convalescent COVID-19.

The chain links TRBV2 to TRBJ2-2; 9 bases are a match to TRBD1. J lost 3 bases, V lost 5 bases, and 7 bases had no gene match. Germline V gives CDR1 SNHLY, CDR2 FYNNEI. The CDR3 length is 16 residues. The CDR3: CASSKDRDRDTGELFF. The CDR3 region has the DNA TGTGCCAGCAGTAAAGACCGGGACAGGGACACCGGGGAGCTGTTTTTT.

V is TRBV11-2 and J is TRBJ1-3; possible D gene TRBD1, 5 bases. V gave up 2 bases and J gave up 3 bases, with 14 bases separating them. Per the germline V gene, CDR1 is SGHAT and CDR2 is FQNNGV. There are 16 residues in the CDR3. The CDR3 here is CASSLIPGQYGNTIYF. The CDR3 region has the DNA TGTGCCAGCAGCTTAATACCAGGACAATATGGAAACACCATATATTTT.

The chain links TRBV6-2 or TRBV6-3 to TRBJ2-1; D possibly corresponds to TRBD2 (6 bases). CDR1 is MNHEY, CDR2 SVGEGT, per germline. The V gene lost 5 bases and the J gene lost 1 base, with 12 bases spanning the gap. The CDR3 is 15 amino acids. DNA for the CDR3: TGTGCCAGCAGTACCGCTAGCGTTTCCTACAATGAGCAGTTCTTC. It encodes CASSTASVSYNEQFF.

The chain recombines TRBV27 with TRBJ2-1, with 9 bases matching TRBD1. V shed 4 bases and J 0 bases; nucleotides not matched to a gene: 19. Germline CDR1 MNHEY, CDR2 SMNVEV (reference sequence). The CDR3 covers 21 residues. The CDR3 sequence: CASSSILQGAGADLSYNEQFF. In DNA, the CDR3 is TGTGCCAGCAGTTCGATCCTACAGGGGGCGGGGGCGGACCTCTCCTACAATGAGCAGTTCTTC.

The chain carries TRBV3-1 (or the pseudogene TRBV3-2) and TRBJ2-2, with TRBD1 matching 7 bases. The V and J ends lost 4 bases and 2 bases, in that order; junction bases with no gene match: 1. The V gene's germline CDR1 is LGHDT and CDR2 YNNKEL (reference sequence). The CDR3 covers 14 residues. CDR3 coding DNA: TGTGCCAGCAGCCGGGACAGAAACACCGGGGAGCTGTTTTTT. As protein: CASSRDRNTGELFF.

The chain joins TRBV27 to TRBJ1-2; D is unresolved. The length of the CDR3 is 12 residues. Germline CDR1 and CDR2: MNHEY and SMNVEV (reference sequence). Trimming left V 8 bases short and J 7 bases short, with 14 bases between. This chain's CDR3 is CASRGGFAGYTF. CDR3 nucleotides: TGTGCCAGCCGCGGAGGGTTTGCTGGCTACACCTTC.

The chain has TRBV18 and TRBJ2-1; D possibly corresponds to TRBD2 (6 bases). This CDR3 contains 13 residues. Germline V CDR1 and CDR2: KGHSH, LQKENI. V shed 5 bases and J shed 8 bases, with 13 bases lying between them. The DNA for the CDR3 is TGTGCCAGCTCAACGTCCGGGGGAGATGAGCAGTTCTTC. As protein: CASSTSGGDEQFF.

This clone was seen a few times. The rearrangement links TRBV2 to TRBJ1-4; 7 bases fit TRBD1. Losses at the gene ends were 7 bases for V and 8 bases for J; bases not matched to a gene: 10. Per the germline V gene, CDR1 is SNHLY and CDR2 is FYNNEI. The CDR3 contains 14 residues. The CDR3 bases are TGTGCCAGCAAGAGAGACAGGGAGAGGGAAAAACTGTTTTTT. Translating it yields CASKRDREREKLFF.

This sequence joins TRBV5-1 and TRBJ2-5, with a tentative D call TRBD1 (5 bases). This CDR3 contains 16 residues. V lost 0 bases to trimming and J lost 2 bases, with 14 bases between them. Germline loops: CDR1 SGHRS, CDR2 YFSETQ. The CDR3 protein is CASSLGQGMGQETQYF. In DNA, the CDR3 is TGCGCCAGCAGCTTGGGTCAGGGAATGGGGCAAGAGACCCAGTACTTC.

The chain couples TRBV28 to TRBJ1-4, with no clear D. The V gene lost 4 bases and the J gene lost 0 bases, with 12 bases spanning the gap. Germline V gene data show CDR1 as MDHEN and CDR2 as SYDVKM. The CDR3 loop spans 16 amino acids. CDR3: CASSSPLAATNEKLFF. CDR3 nucleotide sequence: TGTGCCAGCAGTTCCCCACTGGCGGCAACTAATGAAAAACTGTTTTTT.